The clone carrying this T cell receptor beta chain has a handful of counts. Its antigen is still unknown. This entry comes from a study of cytomegalovirus exposure and HLA in healthy donors. CDR1 is GTSNPN and CDR2 is SVGIG in the germline V gene (reference sequence). The CDR3 is 12 amino acids. V was clipped by 8 bases and J by 1 base, with 11 bases between them. Study conclusions and caveats: As confirmed in vitro, a few CMV-associated chains were specific for CMV antigens. First-cohort TCR clusters tended to co-occur in the roughly 130 validation repertoires, a later analysis found.

The roughly 120-subject validation cohort, separate from the approximately 670-subject first cohort, included the donors. TCRdb keeps only in-frame clones here, not all; method: immunoSEQ multiplex PCR. The sample holds over 250,000 clones; approximately 90% are singletons and the top ten take roughly 1.2%. The gene calls are TRBV30 and TRBJ1-1; tentatively, D is TRBD1 (5 bases). The sequenced material came from PBMCs. The receptor was isolated from a woman in her 30s in good health and CMV-seropositive. The CDR3 is CARDQGNTEAFF. In DNA form, the CDR3 reads TGTGCCAGAGACCAGGGGAACACTGAAGCTTTCTTT.